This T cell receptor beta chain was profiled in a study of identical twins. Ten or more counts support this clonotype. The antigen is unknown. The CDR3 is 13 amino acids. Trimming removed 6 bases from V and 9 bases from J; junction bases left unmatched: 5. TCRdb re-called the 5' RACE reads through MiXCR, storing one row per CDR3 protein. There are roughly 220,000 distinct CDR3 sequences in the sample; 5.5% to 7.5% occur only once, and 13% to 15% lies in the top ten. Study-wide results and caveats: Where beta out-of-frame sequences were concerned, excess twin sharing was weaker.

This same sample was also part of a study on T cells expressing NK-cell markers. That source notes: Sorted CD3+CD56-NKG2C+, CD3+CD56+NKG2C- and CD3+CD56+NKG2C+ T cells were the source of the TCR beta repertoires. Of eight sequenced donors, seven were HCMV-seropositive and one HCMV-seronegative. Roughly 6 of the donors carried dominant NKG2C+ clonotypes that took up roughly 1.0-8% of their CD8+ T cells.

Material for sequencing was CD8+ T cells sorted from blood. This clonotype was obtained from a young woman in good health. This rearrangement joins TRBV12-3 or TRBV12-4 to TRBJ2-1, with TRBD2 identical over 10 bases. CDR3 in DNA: TGTGCCAGCAGCGTAGCGGGGGGAAGTGAGCAGTTCTTC. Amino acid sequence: CASSVAGGSEQFF.